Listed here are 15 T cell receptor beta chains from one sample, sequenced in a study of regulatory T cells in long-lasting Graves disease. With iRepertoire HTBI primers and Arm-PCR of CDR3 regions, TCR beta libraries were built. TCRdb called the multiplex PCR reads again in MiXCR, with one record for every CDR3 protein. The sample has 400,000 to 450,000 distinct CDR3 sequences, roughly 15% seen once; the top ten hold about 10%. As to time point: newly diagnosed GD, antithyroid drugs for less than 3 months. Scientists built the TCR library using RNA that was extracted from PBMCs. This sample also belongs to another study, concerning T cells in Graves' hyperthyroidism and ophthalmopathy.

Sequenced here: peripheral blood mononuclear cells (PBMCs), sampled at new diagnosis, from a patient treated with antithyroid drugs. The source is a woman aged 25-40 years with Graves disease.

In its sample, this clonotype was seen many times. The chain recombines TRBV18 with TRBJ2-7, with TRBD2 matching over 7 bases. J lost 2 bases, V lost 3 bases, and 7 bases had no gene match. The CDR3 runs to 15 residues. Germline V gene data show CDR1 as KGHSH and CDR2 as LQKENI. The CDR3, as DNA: TGTGCCAGCTCACCGTGGGGCGGGAGAGCCTACGAGCAGTACTTC. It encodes CASSPWGGRAYEQYF.

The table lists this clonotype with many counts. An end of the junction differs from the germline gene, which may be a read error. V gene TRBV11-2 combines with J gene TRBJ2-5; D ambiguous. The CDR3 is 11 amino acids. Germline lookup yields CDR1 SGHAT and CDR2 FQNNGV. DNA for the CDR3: TGTGCCAGCAGCCACCATGAGACCCAGTACTTC. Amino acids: CASSHHETQYF.

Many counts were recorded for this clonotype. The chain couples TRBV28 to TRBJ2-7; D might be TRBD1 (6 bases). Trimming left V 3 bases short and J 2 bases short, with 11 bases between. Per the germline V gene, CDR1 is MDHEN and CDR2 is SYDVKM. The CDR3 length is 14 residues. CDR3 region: CASSFLGGTYEQYF. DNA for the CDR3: TGTGCCAGCAGTTTTCTAGGGGGTACCTACGAGCAGTACTTC.

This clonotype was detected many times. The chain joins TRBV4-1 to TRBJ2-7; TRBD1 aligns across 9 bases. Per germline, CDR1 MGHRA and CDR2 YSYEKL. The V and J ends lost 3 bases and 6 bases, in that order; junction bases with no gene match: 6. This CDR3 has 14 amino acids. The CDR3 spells CASSQPGQGSEQYF. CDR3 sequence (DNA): TGCGCCAGCAGCCAGCCGGGACAGGGCAGCGAGCAGTACTTC.

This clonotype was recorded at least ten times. In DNA, the CDR3 is TGTGCCAGCAGCCAACACAGGGTGTCCAACTATGGCTACACCTTC. This gives the protein CASSQHRVSNYGYTF. J is TRBJ1-2 and V is TRBV4-2; a possible D gene is TRBD1 (6 bases). V gave up 2 bases and J gave up 2 bases, with 12 bases separating them. The CDR3 has 15 residues. The germline CDR1 and CDR2 sequences are LGHNA and YNFKEQ.

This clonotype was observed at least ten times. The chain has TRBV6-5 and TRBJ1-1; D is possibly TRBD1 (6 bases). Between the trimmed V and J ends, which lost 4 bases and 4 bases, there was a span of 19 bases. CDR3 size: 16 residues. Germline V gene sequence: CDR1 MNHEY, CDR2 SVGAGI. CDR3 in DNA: TGTGCCAGCAGTTCCCTAGGCAGGGGTAAGGGCACTGAAGCTTTCTTT. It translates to CASSSLGRGKGTEAFF.

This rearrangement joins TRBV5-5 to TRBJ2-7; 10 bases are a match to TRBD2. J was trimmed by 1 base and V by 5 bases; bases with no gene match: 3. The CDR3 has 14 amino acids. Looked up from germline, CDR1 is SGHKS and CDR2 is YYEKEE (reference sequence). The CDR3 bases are TGTGCCAGCAGGAGAGCGGGAGGGTCCTACGAGCAGTACTTC. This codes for CASRRAGGSYEQYF. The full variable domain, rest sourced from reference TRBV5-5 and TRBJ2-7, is DAGVTQSPTHLIKTRGQQVTLRCSPISGHKSVSWYQQVLGQGPQFIFQYYEKEERGRGNFPDRFSARQFPNYSSELNVNALLLGDSALYLCASRRAGGSYEQYFGPGTRLTVT.

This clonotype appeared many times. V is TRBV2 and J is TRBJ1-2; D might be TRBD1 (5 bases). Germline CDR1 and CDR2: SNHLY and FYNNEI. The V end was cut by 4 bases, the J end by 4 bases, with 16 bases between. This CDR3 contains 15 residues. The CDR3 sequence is CASSVGVEEGYGYTF. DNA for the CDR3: TGTGCCAGCAGTGTGGGGGTCGAGGAGGGCTATGGCTACACCTTC.

The CDR3 coding sequence is TGTGCCACCTCAGGACAGCCATACAATGAGCAGTTCTTC. Protein sequence: CATSGQPYNEQFF. The rearrangement joins TRBV24-1 to TRBJ2-5; a possible D gene is TRBD1 (6 bases). The DNA end favors TRBJ2-1, so the J call may be wrong. CDR3 length equals 13 residues. Germline loops: CDR1 KGHDR, CDR2 SFDVKD.

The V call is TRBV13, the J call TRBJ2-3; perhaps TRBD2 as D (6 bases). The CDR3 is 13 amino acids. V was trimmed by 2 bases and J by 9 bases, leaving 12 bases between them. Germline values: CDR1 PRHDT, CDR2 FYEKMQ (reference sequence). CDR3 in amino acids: CASSLSGPPTQYF. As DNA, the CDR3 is TGTGCCAGCAGCTTAAGCGGGCCACCAACGCAGTATTTT.

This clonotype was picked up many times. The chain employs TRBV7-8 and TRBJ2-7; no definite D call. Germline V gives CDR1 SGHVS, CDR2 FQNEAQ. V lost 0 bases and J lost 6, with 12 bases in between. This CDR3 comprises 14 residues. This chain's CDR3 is CASSLAVWSREQYF. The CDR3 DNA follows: TGTGCCAGCAGCTTAGCGGTCTGGTCGCGCGAGCAGTACTTC.

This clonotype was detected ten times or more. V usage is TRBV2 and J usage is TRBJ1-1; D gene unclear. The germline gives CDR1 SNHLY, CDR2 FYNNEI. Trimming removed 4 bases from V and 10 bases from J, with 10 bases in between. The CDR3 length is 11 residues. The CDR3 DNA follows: TGTGCCAGCAGTGGTGGCAACGGAGCTTTCTTT. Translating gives CASSGGNGAFF.

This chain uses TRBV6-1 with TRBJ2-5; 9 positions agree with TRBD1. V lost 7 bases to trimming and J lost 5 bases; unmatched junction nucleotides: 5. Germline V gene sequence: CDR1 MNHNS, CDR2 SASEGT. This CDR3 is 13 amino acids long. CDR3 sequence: CASNLGQGETQYF. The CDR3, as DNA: TGTGCCAGCAACCTCGGACAGGGGGAGACCCAGTACTTC.

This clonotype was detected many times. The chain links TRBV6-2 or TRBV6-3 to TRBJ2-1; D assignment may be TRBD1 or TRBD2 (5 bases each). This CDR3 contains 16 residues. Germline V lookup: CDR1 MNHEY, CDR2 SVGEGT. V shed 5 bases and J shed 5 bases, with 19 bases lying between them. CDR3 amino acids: CASSRWGLAGNNEQFF. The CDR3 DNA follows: TGTGCCAGCAGTCGGTGGGGCCTAGCTGGAAACAATGAGCAGTTCTTC.

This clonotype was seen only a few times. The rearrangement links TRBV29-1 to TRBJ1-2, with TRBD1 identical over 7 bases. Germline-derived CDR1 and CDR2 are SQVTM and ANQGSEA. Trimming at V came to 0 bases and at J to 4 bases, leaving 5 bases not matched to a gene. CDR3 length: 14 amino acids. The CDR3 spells CSVEDQGGSYGYTF. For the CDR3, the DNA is TGCAGCGTTGAAGATCAGGGGGGAAGCTATGGCTACACCTTC.